A single sample is the source of the 25 T cell receptor beta chains below, sequenced in a study of blood T cell repertoires in COVID-19. Assay used: immunoSEQ multiplex PCR; TCRdb lists only in-frame clones, some missing. Among around 300,000 clones, over 80% were seen once, and the ten largest hold 3.7%. The sequenced material came from peripheral blood. All receptors come from a woman in her thirties or forties with acute or convalescent COVID-19.

The CDR3, as DNA: TGTGCCAGCAGTTACACCGTCGGGACAGGGTGGGGCTACACCTTC. It yields the protein CASSYTVGTGWGYTF. The chain combines TRBV6-5 with TRBJ1-2; 9 nucleotides match TRBD1. CDR1 is MNHEY, CDR2 SVGAGI, per germline. CDR3 length: 15 residues. V was clipped by 2 bases and J by 8 bases; unmatched bases: 9.

This clone has just a few counts. The J gene is TRBJ1-3, the V gene TRBV18; 10 bases are shared with TRBD1. Germline V CDR1 and CDR2: KGHSH, LQKENI. V was pared by 3 bases and J by 9 bases, with 11 bases of the junction left unmatched. The CDR3 is made up of 16 amino acids. The DNA for the CDR3 is TGTGCCAGCTCACCCACCGGGACAGGGGTTTCTTCCACCATATATTTT. Translated: CASSPTGTGVSSTIYF.

This sequence joins TRBV19 and TRBJ1-1; D ambiguous. The CDR3 contains 12 residues. V was cut by 7 bases and J by 1 base, with 7 bases left in between. Germline CDR1 reads LNHDA; CDR2 reads SQIVND (reference sequence). CDR3 loop: CASTRANTEAFF. DNA of the CDR3: TGTGCCAGTACGCGAGCGAACACTGAAGCTTTCTTT.

This clone occurred once. CDR3 protein: CASSIAPGGYQPQHF. DNA for the CDR3: TGTGCCAGTAGTATCGCCCCCGGGGGGTATCAGCCCCAGCATTTT. The V gene is TRBV19, the J gene TRBJ1-5; tentative D call: TRBD1 (5 bases). Trimming stripped 3 bases from V and 5 bases from J, with 14 bases between. Looked up from germline, CDR1 is LNHDA and CDR2 is SQIVND (reference sequence). This CDR3 comprises 15 residues.

This clone was detected only once. The chain uses TRBV11-3 and TRBJ2-2; maybe TRBD2 (5 bases). The ends were cut back, 4 bases at V and 4 bases at J, with 7 bases in the middle. The V gene's germline CDR1 is SGHNT and CDR2 YENEEA. The CDR3 has 13 residues. The CDR3 DNA reads TGTGCCAGCAGCTCCCGGGGCACCGGGGAGCTGTTTTTT. Translation: CASSSRGTGELFF.

The rearrangement links TRBV7-2 to TRBJ2-5; perhaps TRBD1 as D (6 bases). Trimming left V 5 bases short and J 2 bases short, with 15 bases between. Germline V gene data show CDR1 as SGHTA and CDR2 as FQGNSA. The CDR3 is made up of 15 amino acids. The CDR3 nucleotides read TGTGCCAGCAGCGCAAACAGGGTAGTACAAGAGACCCAGTACTTC. Translating gives CASSANRVVQETQYF.

This clone was observed once. The chain combines TRBV5-4 with TRBJ2-5; D unclear. Per the germline V gene, CDR1 is SGHNT and CDR2 is YYREEE (reference sequence). The V end was cut by 8 bases, the J end by 1 base, with 18 bases between. The CDR3 is 15 amino acids. Here the CDR3 DNA reads TGTGCCAGTGCGCGCCAGCAGACACTCCAAGAGACCCAGTACTTC. Translation gives CASARQQTLQETQYF.

The gene calls are TRBV18 and TRBJ1-4; D is ambiguous. The germline V and J ends were trimmed by 5 bases and 4 bases, with 8 bases remaining between them. The CDR3 consists of 13 residues. CDR1 and CDR2 from the germline V gene are KGHSH and LQKENI. CDR3 region: CASSLELNEKLFF. The DNA for the CDR3 is TGTGCCAGCTCATTGGAGCTTAATGAAAAACTGTTTTTT.

The V and J genes are TRBV6-7 and TRBJ1-5, with 11 bases fitting TRBD1. TRBV6-7 is treated as an ORF (open reading frame) with a function not yet certain. This CDR3 is 18 amino acids long. J lost 0 bases, V lost 4 bases, and 8 bases had no gene match. CDR3 residues: CASSWDGTGGDSNQPQHF. The CDR3 DNA sequence: TGTGCCAGCAGTTGGGACGGGACAGGGGGTGATAGCAATCAGCCCCAGCATTTT.

The chain couples TRBV5-1 to TRBJ2-3; 10 nucleotides agree with TRBD2. The J segment lost 0 bases and the V segment lost 3 bases, leaving 10 bases of the junction unmatched. CDR3 length: 18 residues. Germline V gene data show CDR1 as SGHRS and CDR2 as YFSETQ. Here the CDR3 DNA reads TGCGCCAGCAGCTGGAGGGACCTAGCGGGGGAAAGCACAGATACGCAGTATTTT. This sequence encodes CASSWRDLAGESTDTQYF.

The V gene is TRBV29-1, the J gene TRBJ1-3, with D possibly matching TRBD1 (5 bases). Germline loops: CDR1 SQVTM, CDR2 ANQGSEA. The CDR3 sequence is 15 residues long. Trimming left V 1 base short and J 2 bases short, with 12 bases between. The DNA for the CDR3 is TGCAGCGTTGAAGGATCTCAGGGAACTGGAAACACCATATATTTT. Translating gives CSVEGSQGTGNTIYF.

The CDR3 here is CASSTSGGRREQYV. CDR3 DNA: TGTGCCAGCAGCACTTCAGGGGGCCGGAGGGAGCAGTACGTC. J is TRBJ2-7 and V is TRBV2, with 8 bases aligning to TRBD1. CDR1 and CDR2 (germline): SNHLY, FYNNEI. Trimming took 6 bases from V and 7 from J; bases not matched to a gene: 11. This CDR3 contains 14 residues.

This clone was found once. CDR3 sequence (DNA): TGCGCCAGCAGCTTGGCACAGATCAATTTTGCAACTAATGAAAAACTGTTTTTT. It translates to CASSLAQINFATNEKLFF. V usage is TRBV5-1 and J usage is TRBJ1-4; unclear D gene. Germline CDR1 reads SGHRS; CDR2 reads YFSETQ. CDR3 length equals 18 residues. Between the trimmed V and J ends, which lost 0 bases and 0 bases, there was a span of 15 bases.

The rearrangement joins TRBV7-9 to TRBJ1-1; possible D gene TRBD1, 5 bases. Germline V lookup: CDR1 SEHNR, CDR2 FQNEAQ (reference sequence). V was trimmed by 3 bases and J by 3 bases, leaving 8 bases between them. This CDR3 region has 13 residues. CDR3 nucleotides: TGTGCCAGCAGCTTCGACAGATACACTGAAGCTTTCTTT. Translating gives CASSFDRYTEAFF. The full variable domain, with the rest looked up from reference TRBV7-9 and TRBJ1-1, is DTGVSQNPRHKITKRGQNVTFRCDPISEHNRLYWYRQTLGQGPEFLTYFQNEAQLEKSRLLSDRFSAERPKGSFSTLEIQRTEQGDSAMYLCASSFDRYTEAFFGQGTRLTVV.

V usage is TRBV6-4 and J usage is TRBJ2-3; D not certain. Germline lookup yields CDR1 MRHNA and CDR2 SNTAGT. Trimming took off 0 bases at V and 1 base at J, with 14 bases between the two ends. CDR3 size: 17 residues. CDR3 sequence reads: CASSDSLRRGGTDTQYF. The CDR3 nucleotides are TGTGCCAGCAGTGACTCCCTCAGGCGTGGTGGCACAGATACGCAGTATTTT.

The rearrangement uses TRBV24-1 and TRBJ1-4, with D perhaps matching TRBD1 (5 bases). Germline V gene lookup returns CDR1 KGHDR and CDR2 SFDVKD. V was trimmed by 4 bases and J by 7 bases, leaving 18 bases between them. The CDR3 is made up of 16 amino acids. The CDR3 DNA reads TGTGCCACCAGTGACTCCTCAGGGAGGCCCCGTGAAAAACTGTTTTTT. Its translation is CATSDSSGRPREKLFF.

In DNA form, the CDR3 reads TGTGCCAGCAGTGGCCCGGGTAAGGGCTACACCTTC. As protein: CASSGPGKGYTF. V gene TRBV12-3 or TRBV12-4 combines with J gene TRBJ1-2; D unclear. Trimming stripped 5 bases from V and 8 bases from J, with 12 bases between. The CDR3 consists of 12 residues.

V is TRBV5-1 and J is TRBJ2-5; D is possibly TRBD2 (7 bases). V lost 0 bases, J lost 5 bases, and 17 bases lay in between. CDR1 is SGHRS, CDR2 YFSETQ, per germline. This CDR3 comprises 16 residues. The DNA of the CDR3 is TGCGCCAGCAGCTTGGACCCCGGCGGGGGCGGCGAGACCCAGTACTTC. Its translation is CASSLDPGGGGETQYF.

The chain combines TRBV23-1 with TRBJ1-4; 8 bases are a match to TRBD1. TRBV23-1 is an open reading frame, and its role is uncertain. J gave up 3 bases and V 4 bases, and 4 bases lay outside the gene matches. This CDR3 comprises 15 residues. The CDR3 nucleotides read TGCGCCAGCAGTCCCTCGACAGGGGCTAATGAAAAACTGTTTTTT. Protein sequence: CASSPSTGANEKLFF.

The gene calls are TRBV28 and TRBJ1-1; D is perhaps TRBD1 (5 bases). The germline gives CDR1 MDHEN, CDR2 SYDVKM. This CDR3 has 15 amino acids. V dropped 6 bases and J dropped 0 bases, with 14 bases sitting between them. The CDR3 loop is CASSLQELMNTEAFF. The CDR3 DNA reads as TGTGCCAGCAGCCTACAGGAGTTAATGAACACTGAAGCTTTCTTT.

J is TRBJ2-6 and V is TRBV15; D is perhaps TRBD1 (5 bases). CDR3 length equals 18 residues. Germline values: CDR1 LNHNV, CDR2 YYDKDF (reference sequence). The V and J ends lost 4 bases and 2 bases respectively, with 18 bases between them. The CDR3 loop reads CATSKDRGLEAGANVLTF. DNA of the CDR3: TGTGCCACCAGCAAGGATAGGGGCCTAGAAGCTGGGGCCAACGTCCTGACTTTC.

This clone is a singleton in its sample. V and J are TRBV19 and TRBJ2-3, with D perhaps TRBD2 (6 bases). CDR3 size: 15 residues. Germline CDR1 LNHDA, CDR2 SQIVND (reference sequence). V was cut by 1 base and J by 4 bases, with 12 bases left in between. CDR3 bases: TGTGCCAGTAGTATAGGGGGACTTCAGGCAGATACGCAGTATTTT. Protein: CASSIGGLQADTQYF.

V gene TRBV21-1 combines with J gene TRBJ2-3; the table's D call of TRBD1 was not tested on the DNA. TRBV21-1 is assigned pseudogene status. The CDR3 has 16 amino acids. The DNA of the CDR3 is TGTGCCAGCAGCCAGGGGGTAGCAACGCGCACAGATACGCAGTATTTT. It yields the protein CASSQGVATRTDTQYF.

The count of this clone is one. The V and J genes are TRBV30 and TRBJ2-7; 8 nucleotides line up with TRBD2. The ends lost 2 bases at V and 4 bases at J; junction bases unmatched: 4. The CDR3 is 13 residues long. CDR1 is GTSNPN and CDR2 is SVGIG in the germline V gene (reference sequence). CDR3 sequence (DNA): TGTGCCTGGAGTACGGGGGGGGAATACGAGCAGTACGTC. Residues: CAWSTGGEYEQYV.

V gene TRBV19 combines with J gene TRBJ1-1; D call uncertain. The CDR3 runs 15 residues. The germline V gene has CDR1 LNHDA and CDR2 SQIVND (reference sequence). V lost 6 bases, J lost 5 bases, and 19 bases lay in between. The CDR3 DNA sequence: TGTGCCAGTAGGAGGGCAGTGGTTTTGGGGACTGAAGCTTTCTTT. Translated: CASRRAVVLGTEAFF.